The 20 T cell receptor beta chains given below trace back to one sample, sequenced in a study of T cells in Graves' hyperthyroidism and ophthalmopathy (dated by TCRdb to the late 2010s). Libraries came from multiplex PCR. Instrument on record: Illumina HiSeq 2000. The TCR beta CDR3 regions were amplified from RNA transcripts. A first-round RT-PCR of the TCR CDR3 used the HTBI primer set with the Qiagen OneStep RT-PCR kit. Using fastp trimming at Q25 and MiXCR clonotype assembly, TCRdb reanalyzed the public sequencing data and kept in-frame beta chains. Rows are combined by CDR3 protein, so each entry shows the most common genes and DNA. Here the sample has 600,000 to 650,000 distinct CDR3 sequences; around 20% occur a single time. Under 35% of the sample comes from the top ten. The sequenced sample was blood. These receptors all stem from a man in his thirties or forties with Graves' ophthalmopathy.

In nucleotides, the CDR3 is TGCAGTGCTAGAGACTTTCTTGGACTAGCGGGAAACAATGAGCAGTTCTTC. Protein sequence: CSARDFLGLAGNNEQFF. The rearrangement links TRBV20-1 to TRBJ2-1; 12 bases are shared with TRBD2. The CDR3 is 17 residues long. Germline values: CDR1 DFQATT, CDR2 SNEGSKA (reference sequence). Germline trimming cut 0 bases from V and 5 bases from J; bases unmatched to any gene: 8.

J is TRBJ2-3 and V is TRBV7-3, with a weak D call TRBD2 (5 bases). CDR3 size: 14 residues. CDR1 is SGHTA, CDR2 FQGTGA, per germline. V lost 2 bases, J lost 6 bases, and 12 bases lay in between. CDR3 in amino acids: CASSLLGLLDTQYF. DNA of the CDR3: TGTGCCAGCAGCTTATTAGGACTCCTGGATACGCAGTATTTT.

This rearrangement joins TRBV10-3 to TRBJ2-5; no reliable D call. Germline values: CDR1 ENHRY, CDR2 SYGVKD. With 5 bases removed from V and 0 bases from J, the gap between germline ends came to 7 bases. This CDR3 contains 13 residues. The CDR3 sequence: CAISTGDQETQYF. CDR3 nucleotides: TGTGCCATCAGTACCGGAGACCAAGAGACCCAGTACTTC.

This clonotype was recorded a few times. This CDR3 reads CASSLEVVRGAEQYF. The CDR3 DNA sequence: TGTGCCAGCAGCTTAGAGGTGGTGAGGGGGGCCGAGCAGTACTTC. The V call is TRBV11-2, the J call TRBJ2-7; D may be TRBD1 or TRBD2 (6 bases each). This CDR3 has 15 residues. Deletions cut 0 bases from V and 6 bases from J, with 15 bases between. Germline assignment: CDR1 SGHAT and CDR2 FQNNGV. Using reference TRBV11-2 and TRBJ2-7 for the parts outside the CDR3, the full variable domain is EAGVAQSPRYKIIEKRQSVAFWCNPISGHATLYWYQQILGQGPKLLIQFQNNGVVDDSQLPKDRFSAERLKGVDSTLKIQPAKLEDSAVYLCASSLEVVRGAEQYFGPGTRLTVT.

The chain uses TRBV7-9 and TRBJ1-4; no definite D call. Germline V lookup: CDR1 SEHNR, CDR2 FQNEAQ (reference sequence). Trimming removed 1 base from V and 7 bases from J, with 13 bases in between. This CDR3 has 15 amino acids. The DNA for the CDR3 is TGTGCCAGCAGCTTAGAACCCCCATTAACTGAAAAACTGTTTTTT. Encoded protein: CASSLEPPLTEKLFF. The full variable domain, its missing parts supplied by reference TRBV7-9 and TRBJ1-4, is DTGVSQNPRHKITKRGQNVTFRCDPISEHNRLYWYRQTLGQGPEFLTYFQNEAQLEKSRLLSDRFSAERPKGSFSTLEIQRTEQGDSAMYLCASSLEPPLTEKLFFGSGTQLSVL.

This clonotype was recorded a few times. The V and J genes are TRBV12-3 or TRBV12-4 and TRBJ2-7; 9 positions match TRBD1. After removal of 6 bases from V and 9 bases from J, the junction contained 6 bases not matched to a gene. The CDR3 extends over 12 amino acids. As DNA, the CDR3 is TGTGCCAGCAGCTGGACAGGGGAACTGCAGTACTTC. Protein: CASSWTGELQYF.

This clonotype was detected ten times or more. CDR3 in amino acids: CASSLTSGTGTYEQYF. The CDR3 DNA reads as TGTGCCAGCAGCTTAACCTCCGGGACTGGAACCTACGAGCAGTACTTC. J is TRBJ2-7 and V is TRBV7-2, with D maybe TRBD2 (6 bases). V was trimmed by 2 bases and J by 2 bases, leaving 16 bases between them. The germline CDR1 and CDR2 sequences are SGHTA and FQGNSA. CDR3 length: 16 residues.

V gene TRBV4-3 combines with J gene TRBJ1-4; no firm D call. CDR1 and CDR2 from the germline V gene are LGHNA and YSLEER. V lost 1 base and J lost 6, with 6 bases in between. This CDR3 has 13 amino acids. The CDR3 loop is CASSQGDDEKLFF. The CDR3, as DNA: TGCGCCAGCAGCCAAGGGGATGATGAAAAACTGTTTTTT.

This clonotype has just a few counts. This chain links TRBV28 with TRBJ2-5; D unclear. The length of the CDR3 is 14 residues. Germline CDR1 MDHEN, CDR2 SYDVKM. With 1 base removed from V and 1 base from J, the gap between germline ends came to 7 bases. The CDR3 DNA sequence: TGTGCCAGCAGTTTATTGGGCAGCCAAGAGACCCAGTACTTC. Translation: CASSLLGSQETQYF.

This clonotype occurred many times. This sequence joins TRBV7-2 and TRBJ2-7; TRBD1 matches at 7 bases. V shed 4 bases and J 1 base; nucleotides not matched to a gene: 7. Germline-derived CDR1 and CDR2 are SGHTA and FQGNSA. CDR3 length: 15 residues. The CDR3: CASSSGTAFSYEQYF. The CDR3 nucleotides are TGTGCCAGCAGCTCGGGGACAGCGTTTTCCTACGAGCAGTACTTC.

This clonotype was seen many times. CDR3 DNA: TGTGCCTGGAGTTCCTCGGGAGTGACCTACAATGAGCAGTTCTTC. It is translated as CAWSSSGVTYNEQFF. V gene TRBV30 combines with J gene TRBJ2-1; perhaps TRBD2 as D (6 bases). This CDR3 region has 15 residues. The ends were cut back, 2 bases at V and 2 bases at J, with 13 bases in the middle. Germline V gene lookup returns CDR1 GTSNPN and CDR2 SVGIG (reference sequence).

The V call is TRBV11-2, the J call TRBJ2-6, with D perhaps assigned TRBD1 or TRBD2 (5 bases each). Germline V gene sequence: CDR1 SGHAT, CDR2 FQNNGV. The CDR3 runs to 18 residues. V lost 4 bases and J 1 base, leaving 17 bases between the germline ends. The CDR3 sequence: CASSSWQGERSGANVLTF. CDR3 DNA: TGTGCCAGCAGCTCATGGCAGGGAGAAAGGTCTGGGGCCAACGTCCTGACTTTC.

This clonotype was seen repeatedly, ten times or more. The rearrangement joins TRBV2 to TRBJ1-5; D is unclear. Germline values: CDR1 SNHLY, CDR2 FYNNEI. This CDR3 is built from 14 residues. Trimming shortened V by 1 base and J by 2 bases, and 6 bases separated the two germline ends. This CDR3 reads CASSEGTGNQPQHF. The CDR3, as DNA: TGTGCCAGCAGTGAAGGAACGGGCAATCAGCCCCAGCATTTT.

This clonotype was found a few times. The CDR3 DNA is TGTGCCAGCCAGGGAGTCGGGGGGACCGGGGAGCTGTTTTTT. It encodes CASQGVGGTGELFF. The chain couples TRBV27 to TRBJ2-2; TRBD2 matches at 7 bases. Germline CDR1 and CDR2: MNHEY and SMNVEV (reference sequence). After removal of 8 bases from V and 5 bases from J, the junction contained 8 bases not matched to a gene. The CDR3 loop spans 14 amino acids.

This clonotype was seen only a few times. This chain links TRBV7-2 with TRBJ2-6; weak D call: TRBD2 (5 bases). CDR1 and CDR2 (germline): SGHTA, FQGNSA. V was trimmed by 7 bases and J by 0 bases, leaving 7 bases between them. This CDR3 comprises 14 residues. The CDR3, as DNA: TGTGCCAGCAATCGGGACTCTGGGGCCAACGTCCTGACTTTC. Translated: CASNRDSGANVLTF.

The rearrangement joins TRBV7-9 to TRBJ1-1; TRBD1 is a possible D gene (6 bases). The V end lost 4 bases, the J end lost 4 bases, and 13 bases lay between the germline ends. Germline V lookup: CDR1 SEHNR, CDR2 FQNEAQ (reference sequence). The CDR3 is 14 residues long. CDR3 sequence reads: CASSSGEISTEAFF. The CDR3 DNA sequence: TGTGCCAGCAGCTCAGGGGAAATCAGCACTGAAGCTTTCTTT.

This clonotype was detected a few times. V gene TRBV20-1 combines with J gene TRBJ2-2, with TRBD2 matching 14 bases. After removal of 1 base from V and 5 bases from J, the junction contained 3 bases not matched to a gene. Per the germline V gene, CDR1 is DFQATT and CDR2 is SNEGSKA (reference sequence). The CDR3 runs 16 residues. Here the CDR3 reads CSARVGLAGVTGELFF. CDR3 in DNA: TGCAGTGCTAGAGTGGGACTAGCGGGAGTTACCGGGGAGCTGTTTTTT.

The chain joins TRBV11-1 to TRBJ2-1; D might be TRBD2 (8 bases). This CDR3 is 13 amino acids long. CDR1 SGHAT and CDR2 FQDESV come from the germline V gene (reference sequence). The ends were cut back, 5 bases at V and 9 bases at J, with 14 bases in the middle. The CDR3 region is CASSPREGAEQFF. CDR3 DNA: TGTGCCAGCAGCCCCCGGGAGGGGGCTGAGCAGTTCTTC.

The chain joins TRBV29-1 to TRBJ2-7; 7 bases align to TRBD2. The germline V gene encodes CDR1 SQVTM and CDR2 ANQGSEA. There are 14 residues in the CDR3. V gave up 5 bases and J gave up 4 bases; unmatched junction bases: 11. The CDR3 spells CSVLSGTHQYEQYF. CDR3 nucleotides: TGCAGCGTTCTAAGCGGGACGCATCAGTACGAGCAGTACTTC.

The J gene is TRBJ2-2, the V gene TRBV5-6; tentative D call: TRBD2 (6 bases). The germline V and J ends were trimmed by 6 bases and 5 bases, with 14 bases remaining between them. The CDR3 loop spans 14 amino acids. Germline V lookup: CDR1 SGHDT, CDR2 YYEEEE. The CDR3 sequence: CASTGAGTTGELFF. The CDR3 DNA reads TGTGCCAGCACCGGTGCTGGGACTACCGGGGAGCTGTTTTTT.